Described below is a single T cell receptor beta chain sequence and its context. What it binds is unknown. CDR3 length: 16 residues. Deletions cut 1 base from V and 5 bases from J, with 17 bases between. CDR1 is LNHNV, CDR2 YYDKDF, per germline (reference sequence). The data derive from a study of beta chain features in type 1 diabetes. Study findings and constraints: All four CD4+ subsets from Type 1 diabetes patients carried moderately but significantly shorter TCRB CDR3s. The naive, central memory and Treg TCRB repertoires looked more alike in patients than they did in healthy donors.

Every bit of the isolated RNA underwent reverse transcription, so sequencing read expressed TCRB transcripts. Clones were read by immunoSEQ multiplex PCR, and TCRdb kept only the in-frame ones, dropping some. This sample has 640,000 or so clones; about an eighth occur once, and the top ten carry approximately 0.021%. This sequence joins TRBV15 and TRBJ2-5; D gene unclear. This clonotype was sampled from a man younger than 30 with type 1 diabetes. Sequencing was carried out using naive CD4+ T cells from blood. CDR3 loop: CATSRAQHEERETQYF. CDR3 DNA: TGTGCCACCAGCAGAGCCCAACACGAAGAACGGGAGACCCAGTACTTC.